These 3 T cell receptor beta chains came from one sample sequenced in a study of shared clonotypes between healthy human individuals. Libraries were prepared by immunoSEQ multiplex PCR; TCRdb keeps only in-frame clonotypes and omits some of them. This table has some 1,100,000 clones, 75% to 80% appearing once. The sequencing input was memory CD4+ T cells from PBMCs. As to subset: CD45RA-negative fraction. The receptors shown here come from a young man in good health. Some clones in this sample may be carry-over from other donors' samples.

With regard to this clone: The sample has other DNA sequences that encode this CDR3 too. The chain couples TRBV28 to TRBJ2-4, with 11 positions matching TRBD2. The CDR3 extends over 16 amino acids. V shed 5 bases, J shed 0 bases, and the junction held 3 bases outside the gene matches. Germline CDR1 and CDR2: MDHEN and SYDVKM. CDR3 in amino acids: CASSLLAGEAKNIQYF. DNA of the CDR3: TGTGCCAGCAGTCTACTAGCGGGAGAAGCCAAAAACATTCAGTACTTC.

The V call is TRBV5-1, the J call TRBJ2-7; D is possibly TRBD2 (5 bases). CDR3 length equals 14 residues. Deletions cut 4 bases from V and 5 bases from J, with 16 bases between. CDR1 SGHRS and CDR2 YFSETQ come from the germline V gene. This CDR3 is CASSPARVGHEQYF. Written as DNA, the CDR3 is TGCGCCAGCAGCCCTGCGAGGGTGGGCCACGAGCAGTACTTC.

Ten or more counts support this clone. The chain employs TRBV11-2 and TRBJ2-1; no clear D gene. Germline CDR1 and CDR2: SGHAT and FQNNGV. With 5 bases removed from V and 2 bases from J, the gap between germline ends came to 22 bases. The CDR3 extends over 18 amino acids. CDR3 region: CASSRIGRVVTPYNEQFF. The CDR3 region has the DNA TGTGCCAGCAGCCGGATCGGCCGAGTAGTTACACCCTACAATGAGCAGTTCTTC.